What follows are 18 T cell receptor beta chains derived from one specimen sequenced in a study of blood T cell repertoires in COVID-19. Libraries were prepared by immunoSEQ multiplex PCR; TCRdb keeps only in-frame clonotypes and omits some of them. The profile shows roughly 150,000 clones, 60% to 85% of them singletons. The sequencing input was peripheral blood. These receptors came from a man in his sixties or seventies with acute or convalescent COVID-19.

This CDR3 is CASSLFAPGLGHEQYF. CDR3 nucleotide sequence: TGTGCCAGCAGCTTATTTGCCCCGGGACTAGGTCACGAGCAGTACTTC. The chain combines TRBV7-2 with TRBJ2-7; 8 nucleotides agree with TRBD2. Losses at the gene ends were 2 bases for V and 5 bases for J; bases not matched to a gene: 11. This CDR3 spans 16 amino acids. Per germline, CDR1 SGHTA and CDR2 FQGNSA.

This sequence joins TRBV5-6 and TRBJ2-7, with 7 bases matching TRBD1. Germline V gives CDR1 SGHDT, CDR2 YYEEEE. The ends lost 4 bases at V and 2 bases at J; junction bases unmatched: 6. The CDR3 is 14 residues long. This CDR3 is CASSQGDRTYEQYF. The CDR3, as DNA: TGTGCCAGCAGCCAGGGGGACCGAACCTACGAGCAGTACTTC.

This clone was observed once. The chain has TRBV6-5 and TRBJ1-2; 7 bases align to TRBD1. V lost 9 bases and J lost 0; bases outside the gene matches: 10. This CDR3 region has 15 residues. Germline values: CDR1 MNHEY, CDR2 SVGAGI. The CDR3 region has the DNA TGTGCCAGTAGGGACAGCCCCCCGGCTAACTATGGCTACACCTTC. This translates into CASRDSPPANYGYTF.

This rearrangement joins TRBV27 to TRBJ2-7, with 11 bases lining up with TRBD2. Looked up from germline, CDR1 is MNHEY and CDR2 is SMNVEV (reference sequence). The CDR3 is made up of 19 amino acids. J was trimmed by 4 bases and V by 1 base; bases with no gene match: 15. CDR3 in DNA: TGTGCCAGCAGTTTATATCCCGGGACTAGCGGAACAATTCTGTACGAGCAGTACTTC. Its translation: CASSLYPGTSGTILYEQYF.

V is TRBV27 and J is TRBJ1-5; unclear D gene. The germline V gene has CDR1 MNHEY and CDR2 SMNVEV (reference sequence). The length of the CDR3 is 14 residues. Trimming cost V 6 bases and J 10 bases, with 19 bases left between them. CDR3 amino acids: CASSVGRGKHPQHF. The CDR3 nucleotides are TGTGCCAGCAGCGTCGGACGGGGAAAGCATCCCCAGCATTTT.

This clone has just a few counts. V usage is TRBV6-6 and J usage is TRBJ2-6; TRBD1 is a possible D gene (6 bases). Germline V gene sequence: CDR1 MNHNY, CDR2 SVGAGI (reference sequence). This CDR3 spans 17 amino acids. V gave up 5 bases and J gave up 0 bases, with 14 bases separating them. The CDR3: CASSPGTRRSGANVLTF. The CDR3 DNA is TGTGCCAGCAGTCCCGGGACACGGCGCTCTGGGGCCAACGTCCTGACTTTC.

In this sample, this clone turned up a few times. The rearrangement joins TRBV11-3 to TRBJ2-2; 7 bases are shared with TRBD1. This CDR3 is built from 17 residues. The germline gives CDR1 SGHNT, CDR2 YENEEA. The V and J ends lost 5 bases and 3 bases, in that order; junction bases with no gene match: 12. As DNA, the CDR3 is TGTGCCAGCAGCCTCCAGGAACAGGGGCCAGACACCGGGGAGCTGTTTTTT. This codes for CASSLQEQGPDTGELFF.

The V and J genes are TRBV30 and TRBJ2-3; 16 bases agree with TRBD2. CDR1 is GTSNPN, CDR2 SVGIG, per germline (reference sequence). The CDR3 totals 16 residues. The trim removed 3 bases at V and 5 bases at J, leaving 5 bases unmatched. Here the CDR3 reads CAWSPGLAGGGDTQYF. CDR3 DNA: TGTGCCTGGAGCCCGGGACTAGCGGGAGGGGGAGATACGCAGTATTTT. Filled out from reference TRBV30 and TRBJ2-3, the complete variable domain reads SQTIHQWPATLVQPVGSPLSLECTVEGTSNPNLYWYRQAAGRGLQLLFYSVGIGQISSEVPQNLSASRPQDRQFILSSKKLLLSDSGFYLCAWSPGLAGGGDTQYFGPGTRLTVL.

The rearrangement links TRBV7-2 to TRBJ1-2; 7 bases are a match to TRBD1. The V segment lost 2 bases and the J segment 3 bases; nucleotides outside the gene matches: 6. CDR1 and CDR2 from the germline V gene are SGHTA and FQGNSA. The CDR3 consists of 15 residues. The CDR3: CASSLISGTDYGYTF. In DNA, the CDR3 is TGTGCCAGCAGCTTAATATCCGGGACAGACTATGGCTACACCTTC.

This chain's CDR3 is CAISNQGNTEAFF. CDR3 sequence (DNA): TGTGCCATCAGTAATCAGGGGAACACTGAAGCTTTCTTT. The gene calls are TRBV10-3 and TRBJ1-1, with D perhaps matching TRBD1 (5 bases). V dropped 5 bases and J dropped 1 base, with 8 bases sitting between them. The CDR3 spans 13 residues. Germline lookup yields CDR1 ENHRY and CDR2 SYGVKD.

V and J are TRBV24-1 and TRBJ2-5; D not resolved. The CDR3 sequence is 13 residues long. Trimming pared 2 bases from V and 4 bases from J, leaving 7 bases between. CDR1 is KGHDR and CDR2 is SFDVKD in the germline V gene. The CDR3 bases are TGTGCCACCAGTGATTCTCCCCTAGAGACCCAGTACTTC. Amino acids: CATSDSPLETQYF.

This clone was seen more than once but under ten times. The chain links TRBV11-1 to TRBJ2-1, with TRBD1 matching 8 bases. The CDR3 runs to 14 residues. Unmatched junction bases numbered 9, after V lost 4 bases and J lost 10 bases. The germline gives CDR1 SGHAT, CDR2 FQDESV (reference sequence). The CDR3 nucleotides are TGTGCCAGCAGCTCCTGGACAGGGAGAAGCGAGCAGTTCTTC. Its protein product is CASSSWTGRSEQFF.

This clone was recorded only once. This chain uses TRBV19 with TRBJ2-3; TRBD2 matches 10 bases. Germline V gene lookup returns CDR1 LNHDA and CDR2 SQIVND (reference sequence). Germline trimming cut 2 bases from V and 3 bases from J; bases unmatched to any gene: 11. The CDR3 contains 18 residues. The CDR3 loop reads CASSITPSLAGVTDTQYF. The CDR3 DNA is TGTGCCAGTAGTATAACCCCTTCCCTAGCGGGAGTTACAGATACGCAGTATTTT.

This chain uses TRBV9 with TRBJ1-1; TRBD1 is a possible D gene (5 bases). The CDR3 contains 14 residues. Germline V lookup: CDR1 SGDLS, CDR2 YYNGEE. Deletions cut 4 bases from V and 5 bases from J, with 15 bases between. The CDR3 spells CASSTTKQGTEAFF. As DNA, the CDR3 is TGTGCCAGCAGCACCACAAAGCAGGGAACTGAAGCTTTCTTT.

The rearrangement links TRBV6-4 to TRBJ1-6; D perhaps matches TRBD1 (6 bases). The germline CDR1 and CDR2 sequences are MRHNA and SNTAGT. The CDR3 sequence is 14 residues long. V lost 3 bases to trimming and J lost 7 bases, with 10 bases between them. The CDR3 region has the DNA TGTGCCAGCAGTGAGGGGGCGGGCAATTCACCCCTCCACTTT. As protein: CASSEGAGNSPLHF.

The genes are TRBV6-5 and TRBJ1-2; D is perhaps TRBD1 (6 bases). Germline CDR1 MNHEY, CDR2 SVGAGI. This CDR3 contains 16 residues. Trimming took off 0 bases at V and 1 base at J, with 12 bases between the two ends. The CDR3 DNA reads as TGTGCCAGCAGTTACTCGAGGGGGGGAGGTAACTATGGCTACACCTTC. Translated: CASSYSRGGGNYGYTF.

The chain couples TRBV28 to TRBJ1-2; D perhaps matches TRBD1 (5 bases). CDR1 is MDHEN and CDR2 is SYDVKM in the germline V gene. There are 14 residues in the CDR3. V was cut by 6 bases and J by 8 bases, with 19 bases left in between. CDR3 residues: CASSSGTSQRGYTF. Written as DNA, the CDR3 is TGTGCCAGCAGCTCAGGGACTTCGCAGCGAGGCTACACCTTC.

Turning to this clone: Different DNA sequences within this sample yield the same CDR3. Written as DNA, the CDR3 is TGTGCCAGCAGCTTAGACCCGGGGAACACTGAAGCTTTCTTT. Translated, it gives CASSLDPGNTEAFF. V is TRBV5-4 and J is TRBJ1-1; D gene unclear. The CDR3 length is 14 residues. Trimming left V 2 bases short and J 1 base short, with 9 bases between. Germline assignment: CDR1 SGHNT and CDR2 YYREEE (reference sequence).